This is a list of T cell receptor beta chains from one sample in a study of cytomegalovirus exposure and HLA in healthy donors. TCRdb keeps only in-frame clones here, not all; method: immunoSEQ multiplex PCR. Among about 95,000 clones, 85% were seen once, and the ten largest hold around 20%. The material sequenced was PBMCs. The receptors were gathered from a man younger than 35 in good health and CMV-seropositive. Both conserved end residues are part of each CDR3. The D gene is left open where the match is weak. Some rows have no size entry. The others give once, few or many, or a class for an expanded clone.

D	size	V	J	DNA	CDR3
.	.	TRBV28	TRBJ1-2	TGTGCCAGCAGCCCCACGACAGAGGCTTGGGGCTACACCTTC	CASSPTTEAWGYTF
.	few	TRBV30	TRBJ2-5	TGTGCCTGGAGTAACACAGGGCCGGAGACCCAGTACTTC	CAWSNTGPETQYF
.	.	TRBV19	TRBJ1-5	TGTGCCAGTAGTGCCTCAGGGGCCCCTCAGCCCCAGCATTTT	CASSASGAPQPQHF
TRBD1	.	TRBV19	TRBJ1-3	TGTGCCAGTAGCCACCGGGACAGGGCTGGAAACACCATATATTTT	CASSHRDRAGNTIYF
TRBD1	.	TRBV9	TRBJ2-3	TGTGCCAGCAGCGTAGGGGGACAGGCCAGCACAGATACGCAGTATTTT	CASSVGGQASTDTQYF
TRBD2	.	TRBV9	TRBJ2-7	TGTGCCAGCAGCGTAAAGGCCAGGGACTATACGAGCTCCTACGAGCAGTACTTC	CASSVKARDYTSSYEQYF
TRBD1	.	TRBV2	TRBJ1-2	TGTGCCAGCAGCCCCGGGACAGGCTCGTATGGCTACACCTTC	CASSPGTGSYGYTF
.	.	TRBV11-3	TRBJ1-1	TGTGCCAGCAGCTCAGGGCCAGAGATTAACACTGAAGCTTTCTTT	CASSSGPEINTEAFF
TRBD1	.	TRBV2	TRBJ2-1	TGTGCCAGCAGCCCCGGGACAGGGGACGATGAGCAGTTCTTC	CASSPGTGDDEQFF
.	few	TRBV27	TRBJ1-5	TGTGCCAGCAGTGCGGCGGGACTCGGGCAGCCCCAGCATTTT	CASSAAGLGQPQHF
.	.	TRBV11-2	TRBJ2-1	TGTGCCAGCAGCTTAGCGGGGGACAATGAGCAGTTCTTC	CASSLAGDNEQFF